This paragraph covers one T cell receptor beta chain sequence. Germline assignment: CDR1 SEHNR and CDR2 FQNEAQ (reference sequence). The CDR3 length is 12 residues. Trimming cost V 10 bases and J 3 bases, with 13 bases left between them. The sample is drawn from a study of blood T cell repertoires in COVID-19. Overall study context: COVID-19 samples from acute and convalescent phases originated in the United States, Italy and Spain. The cDNA or gDNA used as material had been derived from T cells, B-cell-depleted T cells, or PBMCs.

Per the authors' pipeline: Amplification with reference gene primers provided the estimates of nucleated cell counts. The data were produced by immunoSEQ multiplex PCR, yet TCRdb's version contains in-frame clones alone and is incomplete. The DNA gave D and trimming, while V, J and clone size come from that table. In the table there are 150,000 to 250,000 clones, almost 85% of which are singletons. The V gene is TRBV7-9, the J gene TRBJ2-7, with D maybe TRBD1 (5 bases). Sequences were obtained from peripheral blood. The receptor comes from a human donor with acute or convalescent COVID-19. The donor label of this sample is uncertain. The CDR3 sequence is CATQGGGYEQYF. The CDR3 DNA sequence: TGTGCCACCCAGGGCGGCGGCTACGAGCAGTACTTC.